The clone carrying this T cell receptor beta chain has just a few counts. This sample is part of a study of T cells after yellow fever vaccination. One entry per CDR3 protein results from TCRdb running MiXCR on the 5' RACE reads. The sample yields a few hundred thousand distinct CDR3 sequences, 6.5% to 8.5% seen once. The length of the CDR3 is 11 residues. Germline V lookup: CDR1 MNHNS, CDR2 SASEGT. Trimming cost V 3 bases and J 11 bases, with 10 bases left between them. The origin of this receptor is a man aged 25 to 40 who received the YFV17D yellow fever vaccine. The sample here was CD4+ T cells sorted from PBMCs, taken 15 days after the yellow fever booster vaccination. This chain links TRBV6-1 with TRBJ1-1, with unresolved D. The CDR3 region is CASSDRGEAFF. CDR3 in DNA: TGTGCCAGCAGTGACCGGGGTGAGGCTTTCTTT.